Detailed here is one T cell receptor beta chain. Its target is unknown. This specimen belongs to a study of OX40 agonist ivuxolimab in advanced cancers. Study as a whole: Partial responses were observed in three patients, of whom one had hepatocellular carcinoma and two had cutaneous melanoma. General study points: Some nonresponders additionally presented with little normalized T-cell clonal expansion.

The CDR3 has 16 residues. Germline trimming cut 1 base from V and 1 base from J; bases unmatched to any gene: 4. Germline V gene lookup returns CDR1 SGHVS and CDR2 FQNEAQ. Method: immunoSEQ multiplex PCR; TCRdb's copy keeps in-frame clones and lacks some. The data show around 74,000 clones, around 92% seen once. Sampling of blood occurred at baseline, cycle 4 day 1, and cycle 7 day 1. The receptor's source is an adult with an advanced solid tumor such as melanoma, head and neck, liver or kidney cancer. This chain joins TRBV7-8 and TRBJ1-2; the match to TRBD1 covers 9 bases. The input for sequencing was CD4+ or CD8+ T cells sorted from blood, taken in a trial of the OX40 agonist ivuxolimab. In DNA form, the CDR3 reads TGTGCCAGCAGCTTAGGGACAGGGGAACTTAACTATGGCTACACCTTC. As protein: CASSLGTGELNYGYTF. Supplemented by reference TRBV7-8 and TRBJ1-2, the full variable domain reads GAGVSQSPRYKVAKRGQDVALRCDPISGHVSLFWYQQALGQGPEFLTYFQNEAQLDKSGLPSDRFFAERPEGSVSTLKIQRTQQEDSAVYLCASSLGTGELNYGYTFGSGTRLTVV.